One sample yielded the 16 T cell receptor beta chains listed below, sequenced in a study of CD8+ T cells in alopecia areata. The sample's treatment: oral pan-JAK inhibitor, 5-10 mg twice daily. Isolated RNA was reverse transcribed into cDNA used as the sequencing template. Here immunoSEQ multiplex PCR was the method, and the copy in TCRdb shows in-frame clones only, minus some. The sample contains around 150,000 clones, 60% to 75% of which appear only once. Sequenced material: CD4+ T cells sorted from blood, taken at week 24, from a patient treated with tofacitinib. The origin of the receptors is a human donor with alopecia areata.

The chain joins TRBV29-1 to TRBJ1-2; no clear D gene. The CDR3 totals 12 residues. Trimming pared 7 bases from V and 4 bases from J, leaving 13 bases between. The germline CDR1 and CDR2 sequences are SQVTM and ANQGSEA. The CDR3 coding sequence is TGCAGCGCCGACGGGGAAACCTATGGCTACACCTTC. As protein: CSADGETYGYTF. The whole variable domain, filled in from reference TRBV29-1 and TRBJ1-2, reads SAVISQKPSRDICQRGTSLTIQCQVDSQVTMMFWYRQQPGQSLTLIATANQGSEATYESGFVIDKFPISRPNLTFSTLTVSNMSPEDSSIYLCSADGETYGYTFGSGTRLTVV.

V and J are TRBV4-1 and TRBJ1-6, with a tentative D call TRBD1 (6 bases). Trimming took 1 base from V and 7 from J, leaving 11 bases between them. CDR1 is MGHRA, CDR2 YSYEKL, per germline. The CDR3 consists of 15 residues. CDR3 loop: CASSQVGQGNSPLHF. The DNA for the CDR3 is TGCGCCAGCAGCCAAGTGGGTCAGGGGAATTCACCCCTCCACTTT.

The chain is built from TRBV5-1 and TRBJ1-2; 8 nucleotides match TRBD1. The ends lost 4 bases at V and 5 bases at J; junction bases unmatched: 13. The CDR3 covers 16 residues. The germline V gene encodes CDR1 SGHRS and CDR2 YFSETQ. CDR3 amino acids: CASSSTGVQGAYGYTF. The DNA for the CDR3 is TGCGCCAGCAGCAGCACAGGGGTTCAGGGGGCGTATGGCTACACCTTC.

The chain combines TRBV6-5 with TRBJ1-1, with D tentatively TRBD1 (6 bases). The germline gives CDR1 MNHEY, CDR2 SVGAGI. This CDR3 is 15 amino acids long. V lost 3 bases, J lost 0 bases, and 11 bases lay in between. CDR3 bases: TGTGCCAGCAGTTATTCCGGGACAATGAACACTGAAGCTTTCTTT. Residues: CASSYSGTMNTEAFF.

The chain is built from TRBV2 and TRBJ2-3; D call uncertain. This CDR3 is built from 14 residues. Trimming removed 1 base from V and 4 bases from J, with 9 bases in between. The germline CDR1 and CDR2 sequences are SNHLY and FYNNEI. Written as DNA, the CDR3 is TGTGCCAGCAGTGAAGTTGATGTCGCAGATACGCAGTATTTT. Translating it yields CASSEVDVADTQYF. Full variable domain (rest looked up from reference TRBV2 and TRBJ2-3): EPEVTQTPSHQVTQMGQEVILRCVPISNHLYFYWYRQILGQKVEFLVSFYNNEISEKSEIFDDQFSVERPDGSNFTLKIRSTKLEDSAMYFCASSEVDVADTQYFGPGTRLTVL.

This clone was counted ten times or more. The chain carries TRBV7-2 and TRBJ2-7, with D uncertain. Trimming left V 5 bases short and J 3 bases short, with 5 bases between. CDR1 and CDR2 (germline): SGHTA, FQGNSA. This CDR3 contains 11 residues. CDR3 region: CASSRLYEQYF. In nucleotides, the CDR3 is TGTGCCAGCAGCCGCCTCTACGAGCAGTACTTC.

A single count supports this clone. The chain uses TRBV29-1 and TRBJ2-3; TRBD1 is a possible D gene (6 bases). V lost 4 bases to trimming and J lost 2 bases, with 7 bases between them. Germline CDR1 is SQVTM and CDR2 is ANQGSEA. This CDR3 is 12 amino acids long. The CDR3 DNA reads as TGCAGCGTTGGACAGGACACAGATACGCAGTATTTT. Translated: CSVGQDTDTQYF.

The chain combines TRBV4-1 with TRBJ2-2; D assignment may be TRBD1 or TRBD2 (5 bases each). The V end was cut by 6 bases, the J end by 5 bases, with 22 bases between. From germline, CDR1 is MGHRA and CDR2 YSYEKL. The CDR3 runs 17 residues. The CDR3 reads CASSRFPGRASTGELFF. CDR3 nucleotides: TGCGCCAGCAGTCGATTCCCGGGACGGGCGTCTACCGGGGAGCTGTTTTTT.

This chain uses TRBV7-2 with TRBJ2-7; D tentatively reads TRBD1 or TRBD2 (5 bases each). The CDR3 is 14 residues long. In germline, CDR1 is SGHTA, CDR2 FQGNSA. The V and J ends lost 5 bases and 1 base respectively, with 12 bases between them. The CDR3 DNA reads as TGTGCCAGCAGCCGAACGAGGGGTTCCTACGAGCAGTACTTC. Its translation is CASSRTRGSYEQYF. Based on the CDR3 plus reference TRBV7-2 and TRBJ2-7, the full variable domain is GAGVSQSPSNKVTEKGKDVELRCDPISGHTALYWYRQSLGQGLEFLIYFQGNSAPDKSGLPSDRFSAERTGGSVSTLTIQRTQQEDSAVYLCASSRTRGSYEQYFGPGTRLTVT.

The table lists this clone with a count of one. The V and J genes are TRBV30 and TRBJ1-2; no clear D gene. Trimming removed 0 bases from V and 7 bases from J, with 15 bases in between. The CDR3 runs 14 residues. Per germline, CDR1 GTSNPN and CDR2 SVGIG (reference sequence). The CDR3 loop reads CAWSVGWGPTGYTF. CDR3 nucleotide sequence: TGTGCCTGGAGTGTAGGGTGGGGTCCGACTGGCTACACCTTC.

CDR3 amino acids: CSVDLQGAYGYTF. In DNA, the CDR3 is TGCAGCGTTGATCTGCAGGGGGCGTATGGCTACACCTTC. This chain joins TRBV29-1 and TRBJ1-2; TRBD1 matches 8 bases. Trimming removed 3 bases from V and 5 bases from J; junction bases left unmatched: 5. The CDR3 length is 13 residues. Germline V gene lookup returns CDR1 SQVTM and CDR2 ANQGSEA.

This clone has only one observation. The chain recombines TRBV30 with TRBJ2-5, with D perhaps matching TRBD2 (6 bases). The CDR3 runs to 15 residues. Trimming cost V 2 bases and J 5 bases, with 18 bases left between them. Germline lookup yields CDR1 GTSNPN and CDR2 SVGIG (reference sequence). CDR3 amino acids: CAWSSGAGQVETQYF. CDR3 in DNA: TGTGCCTGGAGTTCCGGAGCGGGTCAAGTGGAGACCCAGTACTTC.

The V gene is TRBV6-6, the J gene TRBJ2-2; 10 bases agree with TRBD2. The germline CDR1 and CDR2 sequences are MNHNY and SVGAGI (reference sequence). The CDR3 covers 16 residues. After removal of 7 bases from V and 0 bases from J, the junction contained 5 bases not matched to a gene. CDR3 sequence (DNA): TGTGCCAGCAACCCTAGCGGGGGCCCGAACACCGGGGAGCTGTTTTTT. Translated: CASNPSGGPNTGELFF.

The chain joins TRBV29-1 to TRBJ1-1, with D perhaps TRBD1 (5 bases). V dropped 6 bases and J dropped 0 bases, with 11 bases sitting between them. The CDR3 spans 13 residues. Germline CDR1 and CDR2: SQVTM and ANQGSEA. The CDR3 protein is CSVPRQMNTEAFF. The CDR3 coding sequence is TGCAGCGTCCCCCGACAGATGAACACTGAAGCTTTCTTT.

This chain links TRBV7-9 with TRBJ1-5; D is possibly TRBD1 (5 bases). The CDR3 is 13 amino acids. Trimming removed 3 bases from V and 7 bases from J, with 10 bases in between. Germline assignment: CDR1 SEHNR and CDR2 FQNEAQ (reference sequence). The CDR3 is CASSLGGGQPQHF. The CDR3 DNA reads as TGTGCCAGCAGCTTGGGGGGTGGCCAGCCCCAGCATTTT.

The chain carries TRBV15 and TRBJ2-5; perhaps TRBD2 as D (5 bases). Trimming took 6 bases from V and 5 from J, leaving 16 bases between them. The CDR3 runs 14 residues. Per the germline V gene, CDR1 is LNHNV and CDR2 is YYDKDF (reference sequence). The CDR3 nucleotides read TGTGCCACCAGTCCTAGCCTTGCCGCGGAGACCCAGTACTTC. Translating it yields CATSPSLAAETQYF.